This T cell receptor (beta chain) was documented in a study of Graves' ophthalmopathy and Graves' hyperthyroidism. Points from the study as a whole: Clonotypes were expanded in thyroid at above 0.001 frequency, and most also appeared in blood.

The sequenced template was RNA, covering the TCR beta CDR3 region. HTBI-primed first-round RT-PCR preceded second-round multiplex PCR. From the multiplex PCR reads, TCRdb called clonotypes with MiXCR, one entry per CDR3 protein. The repertoire has hundreds of thousands of distinct CDR3 sequences, just over 40% of them found once; the top ten carry over 2.5%. This clonotype came up many times. The antigen is unknown. Someone took the PBMCs out of 9.5 to 10 ml of fresh peripheral blood. The sequenced sample was peripheral blood. The clonotype originates from an adult man with Graves' ophthalmopathy.

In DNA, the CDR3 is TGTGCCAGCAGCTCCGGGAGGCGAGGGGAGACCCAGTACTTC. This gives the protein CASSSGRRGETQYF. The chain employs TRBV7-3 and TRBJ2-5, with 7 bases lining up with TRBD2. CDR3 size: 14 residues. Trimming cost V 4 bases and J 5 bases; bases outside gene matches: 7. Looked up from germline, CDR1 is SGHTA and CDR2 is FQGTGA.